These 5 T cell receptor beta chains originate from one sample sequenced in a study of OX40 agonist ivuxolimab in advanced cancers. Here immunoSEQ multiplex PCR was the method, and the copy in TCRdb shows in-frame clones only, minus some. The sample has roughly 22,000 clones; roughly 90% are singletons. Specimen: CD4+ or CD8+ T cells sorted from blood, collected in a trial of the OX40 agonist ivuxolimab. These TCRs come from an adult with an advanced solid tumor such as melanoma, head and neck, liver or kidney cancer.

This chain uses TRBV7-3 with TRBJ2-3; the match to TRBD2 covers 10 bases. The CDR3 sequence is 15 residues long. The germline CDR1 and CDR2 sequences are SGHTA and FQGTGA. V trimming: 0 bases; J trimming: 8 bases; junction bases outside the gene matches: 5. CDR3 region: CASSLTGGTSVTQYF. The CDR3, as DNA: TGTGCCAGCAGCTTAACCGGCGGGACTAGCGTTACGCAGTATTTT.

CDR3: CASSVGGRGEQYF. The CDR3 DNA follows: TGTGCCAGCAGCGTAGGCGGAAGAGGCGAGCAGTACTTC. This chain connects TRBV9 to TRBJ2-7; no definite D call. Trimming left V 0 bases short and J 6 bases short, with 10 bases between. Germline V lookup: CDR1 SGDLS, CDR2 YYNGEE. CDR3 length: 13 residues.

The chain carries TRBV28 and TRBJ1-1; D might be TRBD1 (6 bases). Germline lookup yields CDR1 MDHEN and CDR2 SYDVKM. Trimming pared 6 bases from V and 1 base from J, leaving 15 bases between. The CDR3 totals 15 residues. The CDR3 region has the DNA TGTGCCAGCAGCGAGACAGGAATCGCGAACACTGAAGCTTTCTTT. This translates into CASSETGIANTEAFF.

The V gene is TRBV15, the J gene TRBJ1-1, with a tentative D call TRBD1 (6 bases). Per the germline V gene, CDR1 is LNHNV and CDR2 is YYDKDF (reference sequence). Trimming took off 6 bases at V and 1 base at J, with 12 bases between the two ends. The CDR3 covers 14 residues. The CDR3 nucleotides are TGTGCCACCAGATCGGACAGAGAGAACACTGAAGCTTTCTTT. Translating gives CATRSDRENTEAFF.

This clone appeared a single time. The gene calls are TRBV30 and TRBJ2-5; D remains unclear. Per germline, CDR1 GTSNPN and CDR2 SVGIG (reference sequence). Trimming pared 0 bases from V and 14 bases from J, leaving 13 bases between. The CDR3 spans 11 residues. The CDR3 loop is CAWSVAGHHYF. The CDR3 DNA reads TGTGCCTGGAGTGTAGCAGGCCACCACTACTTC.